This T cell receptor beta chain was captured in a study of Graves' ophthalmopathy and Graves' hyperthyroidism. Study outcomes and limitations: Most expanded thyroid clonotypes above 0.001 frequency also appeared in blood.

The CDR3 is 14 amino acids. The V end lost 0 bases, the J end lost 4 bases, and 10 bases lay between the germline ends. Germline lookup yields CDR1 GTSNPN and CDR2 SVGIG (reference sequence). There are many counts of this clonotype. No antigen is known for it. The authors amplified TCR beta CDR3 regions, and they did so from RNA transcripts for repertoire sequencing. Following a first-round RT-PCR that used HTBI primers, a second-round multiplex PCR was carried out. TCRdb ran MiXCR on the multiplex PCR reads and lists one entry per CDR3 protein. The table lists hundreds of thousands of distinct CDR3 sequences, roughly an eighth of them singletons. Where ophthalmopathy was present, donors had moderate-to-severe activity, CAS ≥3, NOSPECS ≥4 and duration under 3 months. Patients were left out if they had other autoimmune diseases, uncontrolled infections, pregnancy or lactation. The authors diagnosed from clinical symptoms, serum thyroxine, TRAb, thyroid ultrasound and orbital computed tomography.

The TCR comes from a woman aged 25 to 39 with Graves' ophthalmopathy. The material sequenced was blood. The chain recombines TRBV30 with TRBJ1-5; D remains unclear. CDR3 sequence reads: CAWSVGGLNQPQHF. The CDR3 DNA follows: TGTGCCTGGAGTGTAGGAGGGTTGAATCAGCCCCAGCATTTT.